This T cell receptor (beta chain) was sequenced for a study of response to subunit inactivated influenza vaccine. The CDR3 is 13 residues long. Trimming left V 3 bases short and J 5 bases short, with 10 bases between. Each CDR3 protein gets one entry after TCRdb re-called the RT-PCR reads with MiXCR. This repertoire shows 710,000 or so distinct CDR3 sequences, 15% to 18% found once; its top ten account for around 10%. Study outcomes and limitations: With each seasonal influenza vaccination, the authors suggested, few new T cells are recruited.

In this sample, this clonotype turned up many times. Its antigen is still unknown. This chain connects TRBV12-3 or TRBV12-4 to TRBJ1-1; the D is unclear. This specimen was PBMCs from blood, taken 11 to 12 days after vaccination. This TCR was sampled from a man between 50 and 59 years old who received an inactivated influenza vaccine. In DNA form, the CDR3 reads TGTGCCAGCAGTTTCAAGAGCCGGACTGAAGCTTTCTTT. Translation gives CASSFKSRTEAFF.